This T cell receptor beta chain was captured by sequencing in a study of T cell responses to AZD1222 COVID-19 vaccine. Study-level background: Samples with a second dose at about 4 or about 12 weeks were pooled together. Study-wide findings and caveats: Targeting of unmutated variant regions was reportedly seen in nearly half of spike-specific TCRs. Vaccine-associated CD4 TCRs spanned spike, dominant at 160-218 and 743-854.

The table came from immunoSEQ multiplex PCR; TCRdb's copy has only in-frame clones and leaves some out. The table has roughly 150,000 clones, approximately 90% seen once. Comment on this clone: Its antigen remains unknown.

The TCR was taken from an adult in good health. The sequenced sample was peripheral blood, obtained on day 0 of AZD1222 vaccination.

DNA for the CDR3: TGTGCCAGCAGTGACACAGGGTTTTACGAGCAGTACTTC. It specifies CASSDTGFYEQYF. The genes are TRBV6-1 and TRBJ2-7; weak D call: TRBD1 (6 bases). In germline, CDR1 is MNHNS, CDR2 SASEGT. The V end lost 3 bases, the J end lost 4 bases, and 10 bases lay between the germline ends. The CDR3 consists of 13 residues.